The 17 T cell receptor beta chains below were found in one sample sequenced in a study of blood T cell repertoires in COVID-19. Using immunoSEQ multiplex PCR, the repertoire was profiled, and TCRdb retains in-frame clones only, with some absent. The table lists roughly 60,000 clones, 65% to 85% of them singletons. The sequenced material came from peripheral blood. Receptor source: a man aged 25-40 years with COVID-19, enrolled during active disease.

This chain joins TRBV28 and TRBJ2-7; 10 positions agree with TRBD2. The CDR3 has 15 amino acids. The germline V gene has CDR1 MDHEN and CDR2 SYDVKM. J gave up 4 bases and V 7 bases, and 10 bases lay outside the gene matches. The CDR3 bases are TGTGCCAGCAATAAGAAGCGGGAGGGCGGGTACGAGCAGTACTTC. Translation: CASNKKREGGYEQYF. Variable domain in full (rest from reference TRBV28 and TRBJ2-7): DVKVTQSSRYLVKRTGEKVFLECVQDMDHENMFWYRQDPGLGLRLIYFSYDVKMKEKGDIPEGYSVSREKKERFSLILESASTNQTSMYLCASNKKREGGYEQYFGPGTRLTVT.

V usage is TRBV27 and J usage is TRBJ1-2; D gene ambiguous. This CDR3 contains 15 residues. In germline, CDR1 is MNHEY, CDR2 SMNVEV (reference sequence). V gave up 2 bases and J gave up 4 bases, with 14 bases separating them. CDR3 residues: CASSLEGGKSYGYTF. The CDR3 nucleotides are TGTGCCAGCAGTTTAGAGGGCGGAAAGTCCTATGGCTACACCTTC.

This chain joins TRBV13 and TRBJ2-3; 8 nucleotides agree with TRBD2. This CDR3 spans 17 amino acids. The germline V gene has CDR1 PRHDT and CDR2 FYEKMQ (reference sequence). Trimming at V came to 4 bases and at J to 2 bases, leaving 11 bases not matched to a gene. The CDR3 nucleotides are TGTGCCAGCAGCTCGGCGGGAGGTCCAGGTATCACAGATACGCAGTATTTT. As protein: CASSSAGGPGITDTQYF.

This chain's CDR3 is CASSLSGAEQYF. CDR3 bases: TGTGCCAGCAGTTTATCAGGGGCCGAGCAGTACTTC. The chain carries TRBV12-3 or TRBV12-4 and TRBJ2-7; D may be TRBD1 (6 bases). Between the trimmed V and J ends, which lost 2 bases and 6 bases, there was a span of 8 bases. The CDR3 consists of 12 residues.

The CDR3 loop reads CASSSRRTNSNQPQHF. The CDR3 bases are TGTGCCAGCAGCTCACGGCGGACAAATAGCAATCAGCCCCAGCATTTT. The chain is built from TRBV5-8 and TRBJ1-5; perhaps TRBD1 as D (5 bases). The germline gives CDR1 SGHTS, CDR2 YDEGEE. The CDR3 consists of 16 residues. Deletions cut 3 bases from V and 0 bases from J, with 13 bases between.

This chain links TRBV6-2 or TRBV6-3 with TRBJ2-7, with a weak D call TRBD1 (5 bases). The germline V gene has CDR1 MNHEY and CDR2 SVGEGT. Deletions cut 2 bases from V and 6 bases from J, with 17 bases between. This CDR3 has 15 residues. The chain's CDR3 is CASSYVGRERREQYF. The CDR3 bases are TGTGCCAGCAGTTACGTAGGCAGGGAACGGCGCGAGCAGTACTTC.

V gene TRBV12-3 or TRBV12-4 combines with J gene TRBJ1-2, with 11 nucleotides matching TRBD1. V shed 6 bases, J shed 7 bases, and the junction held 1 base outside the gene matches. This CDR3 is 12 amino acids long. CDR3 sequence reads: CASRDRGLGYTF. The CDR3 bases are TGTGCCAGCAGGGACAGGGGGCTTGGCTACACCTTC.

This clone has more than one count but fewer than ten. The chain employs TRBV10-2 and TRBJ2-7; TRBD2 matches at 12 bases. Germline-derived CDR1 and CDR2 are WSHSY and SAAADI. CDR3 length equals 14 residues. The ends lost 10 bases at V and 1 base at J; junction bases unmatched: 5. CDR3 DNA: TGCGCCACCTCGACTAGCGGGAGTTCCTACGAGCAGTACTTC. This translates into CATSTSGSSYEQYF.

The chain has TRBV11-2 and TRBJ2-1; no firm D call. V was pared by 0 bases and J by 4 bases, with 16 bases between. This CDR3 is 17 amino acids long. Germline V gene lookup returns CDR1 SGHAT and CDR2 FQNNGV. Here the CDR3 reads CASSLDPPFWSYNEQFF. The CDR3 DNA reads as TGTGCCAGCAGCTTAGACCCCCCTTTTTGGAGTTACAATGAGCAGTTCTTC.

The chain employs TRBV28 and TRBJ1-6; 9 nucleotides align to TRBD1. After removal of 7 bases from V and 8 bases from J, the junction contained 9 bases not matched to a gene. This CDR3 spans 15 amino acids. Germline V lookup: CDR1 MDHEN, CDR2 SYDVKM. The CDR3 loop reads CASTSEGDRDSPLHF. The DNA of the CDR3 is TGTGCCAGCACCTCGGAGGGGGACAGGGATTCACCCCTCCACTTT. Looking up the rest from reference TRBV28 and TRBJ1-6 gives the full variable domain: DVKVTQSSRYLVKRTGEKVFLECVQDMDHENMFWYRQDPGLGLRLIYFSYDVKMKEKGDIPEGYSVSREKKERFSLILESASTNQTSMYLCASTSEGDRDSPLHFGNGTRLTVT.

V and J are TRBV11-2 and TRBJ2-1, with D unclear. Germline V CDR1 and CDR2: SGHAT, FQNNGV. The ends were cut back, 2 bases at V and 13 bases at J, with 12 bases in the middle. This CDR3 region has 12 residues. The CDR3 sequence: CASSLTHYPQFF. CDR3 in DNA: TGTGCCAGCAGCTTAACACATTATCCCCAGTTCTTC.

The V call is TRBV30, the J call TRBJ1-1, with D unresolved. This CDR3 is built from 11 residues. The V and J ends lost 0 bases and 11 bases respectively, with 10 bases between them. The V gene's germline CDR1 is GTSNPN and CDR2 SVGIG (reference sequence). CDR3 amino acids: CAWSVQTAAFF. The CDR3 coding sequence is TGTGCCTGGAGTGTACAGACGGCCGCTTTCTTT.

The chain couples TRBV2 to TRBJ1-2; the D gene is possibly TRBD1 (6 bases). The germline V gene encodes CDR1 SNHLY and CDR2 FYNNEI. The ends were cut back, 7 bases at V and 1 base at J, with 16 bases in the middle. This CDR3 is 15 amino acids long. CDR3 nucleotides: TGTGCCAGCATAGGGGGGGTCACGATTAACTATGGCTACACCTTC. It yields the protein CASIGGVTINYGYTF.

This clone occurred many times. The chain is built from TRBV7-3 and TRBJ2-7; TRBD1 matches at 10 bases. Trimming cost V 5 bases and J 5 bases; bases outside gene matches: 3. CDR1 is SGHTA and CDR2 is FQGTGA in the germline V gene. The CDR3 is made up of 13 amino acids. The CDR3 nucleotides read TGTGCCAGCAGCCAGGGGACAGGGGACGAGCAGTACTTC. It is translated as CASSQGTGDEQYF.

The chain couples TRBV4-2 to TRBJ1-4; 9 bases match TRBD1. The CDR3 is 16 residues long. Trimming cost V 0 bases and J 5 bases; bases outside gene matches: 4. Germline loops: CDR1 LGHNA, CDR2 YNFKEQ. DNA of the CDR3: TGTGCCAGCAGCCAAGAGAAAGGGACAGGGAATGAAAAACTGTTTTTT. It translates to CASSQEKGTGNEKLFF.

The chain has TRBV6-1 and TRBJ2-3; the match to TRBD2 covers 7 bases. V lost 4 bases, J lost 5 bases, and 12 bases stayed unmatched. The CDR3 runs to 16 residues. Per germline, CDR1 MNHNS and CDR2 SASEGT. The CDR3 region has the DNA TGTGCCAGCAGTGTCGATGTCGGCGGGAGTGGAGATACGCAGTATTTT. Amino acids: CASSVDVGGSGDTQYF.

The V call is TRBV7-8, the J call TRBJ2-1, with TRBD2 matching 13 bases. Germline V gene lookup returns CDR1 SGHVS and CDR2 FQNEAQ. V was clipped by 5 bases and J by 4 bases; unmatched bases: 11. This CDR3 is built from 18 residues. The CDR3 spells CASSLRTSGSFGYNEQFF. CDR3 bases: TGTGCCAGCAGCCTAAGGACTAGCGGGAGTTTTGGGTACAATGAGCAGTTCTTC. The whole variable domain, filled in from reference TRBV7-8 and TRBJ2-1, reads GAGVSQSPRYKVAKRGQDVALRCDPISGHVSLFWYQQALGQGPEFLTYFQNEAQLDKSGLPSDRFFAERPEGSVSTLKIQRTQQEDSAVYLCASSLRTSGSFGYNEQFFGPGTRLTVL.